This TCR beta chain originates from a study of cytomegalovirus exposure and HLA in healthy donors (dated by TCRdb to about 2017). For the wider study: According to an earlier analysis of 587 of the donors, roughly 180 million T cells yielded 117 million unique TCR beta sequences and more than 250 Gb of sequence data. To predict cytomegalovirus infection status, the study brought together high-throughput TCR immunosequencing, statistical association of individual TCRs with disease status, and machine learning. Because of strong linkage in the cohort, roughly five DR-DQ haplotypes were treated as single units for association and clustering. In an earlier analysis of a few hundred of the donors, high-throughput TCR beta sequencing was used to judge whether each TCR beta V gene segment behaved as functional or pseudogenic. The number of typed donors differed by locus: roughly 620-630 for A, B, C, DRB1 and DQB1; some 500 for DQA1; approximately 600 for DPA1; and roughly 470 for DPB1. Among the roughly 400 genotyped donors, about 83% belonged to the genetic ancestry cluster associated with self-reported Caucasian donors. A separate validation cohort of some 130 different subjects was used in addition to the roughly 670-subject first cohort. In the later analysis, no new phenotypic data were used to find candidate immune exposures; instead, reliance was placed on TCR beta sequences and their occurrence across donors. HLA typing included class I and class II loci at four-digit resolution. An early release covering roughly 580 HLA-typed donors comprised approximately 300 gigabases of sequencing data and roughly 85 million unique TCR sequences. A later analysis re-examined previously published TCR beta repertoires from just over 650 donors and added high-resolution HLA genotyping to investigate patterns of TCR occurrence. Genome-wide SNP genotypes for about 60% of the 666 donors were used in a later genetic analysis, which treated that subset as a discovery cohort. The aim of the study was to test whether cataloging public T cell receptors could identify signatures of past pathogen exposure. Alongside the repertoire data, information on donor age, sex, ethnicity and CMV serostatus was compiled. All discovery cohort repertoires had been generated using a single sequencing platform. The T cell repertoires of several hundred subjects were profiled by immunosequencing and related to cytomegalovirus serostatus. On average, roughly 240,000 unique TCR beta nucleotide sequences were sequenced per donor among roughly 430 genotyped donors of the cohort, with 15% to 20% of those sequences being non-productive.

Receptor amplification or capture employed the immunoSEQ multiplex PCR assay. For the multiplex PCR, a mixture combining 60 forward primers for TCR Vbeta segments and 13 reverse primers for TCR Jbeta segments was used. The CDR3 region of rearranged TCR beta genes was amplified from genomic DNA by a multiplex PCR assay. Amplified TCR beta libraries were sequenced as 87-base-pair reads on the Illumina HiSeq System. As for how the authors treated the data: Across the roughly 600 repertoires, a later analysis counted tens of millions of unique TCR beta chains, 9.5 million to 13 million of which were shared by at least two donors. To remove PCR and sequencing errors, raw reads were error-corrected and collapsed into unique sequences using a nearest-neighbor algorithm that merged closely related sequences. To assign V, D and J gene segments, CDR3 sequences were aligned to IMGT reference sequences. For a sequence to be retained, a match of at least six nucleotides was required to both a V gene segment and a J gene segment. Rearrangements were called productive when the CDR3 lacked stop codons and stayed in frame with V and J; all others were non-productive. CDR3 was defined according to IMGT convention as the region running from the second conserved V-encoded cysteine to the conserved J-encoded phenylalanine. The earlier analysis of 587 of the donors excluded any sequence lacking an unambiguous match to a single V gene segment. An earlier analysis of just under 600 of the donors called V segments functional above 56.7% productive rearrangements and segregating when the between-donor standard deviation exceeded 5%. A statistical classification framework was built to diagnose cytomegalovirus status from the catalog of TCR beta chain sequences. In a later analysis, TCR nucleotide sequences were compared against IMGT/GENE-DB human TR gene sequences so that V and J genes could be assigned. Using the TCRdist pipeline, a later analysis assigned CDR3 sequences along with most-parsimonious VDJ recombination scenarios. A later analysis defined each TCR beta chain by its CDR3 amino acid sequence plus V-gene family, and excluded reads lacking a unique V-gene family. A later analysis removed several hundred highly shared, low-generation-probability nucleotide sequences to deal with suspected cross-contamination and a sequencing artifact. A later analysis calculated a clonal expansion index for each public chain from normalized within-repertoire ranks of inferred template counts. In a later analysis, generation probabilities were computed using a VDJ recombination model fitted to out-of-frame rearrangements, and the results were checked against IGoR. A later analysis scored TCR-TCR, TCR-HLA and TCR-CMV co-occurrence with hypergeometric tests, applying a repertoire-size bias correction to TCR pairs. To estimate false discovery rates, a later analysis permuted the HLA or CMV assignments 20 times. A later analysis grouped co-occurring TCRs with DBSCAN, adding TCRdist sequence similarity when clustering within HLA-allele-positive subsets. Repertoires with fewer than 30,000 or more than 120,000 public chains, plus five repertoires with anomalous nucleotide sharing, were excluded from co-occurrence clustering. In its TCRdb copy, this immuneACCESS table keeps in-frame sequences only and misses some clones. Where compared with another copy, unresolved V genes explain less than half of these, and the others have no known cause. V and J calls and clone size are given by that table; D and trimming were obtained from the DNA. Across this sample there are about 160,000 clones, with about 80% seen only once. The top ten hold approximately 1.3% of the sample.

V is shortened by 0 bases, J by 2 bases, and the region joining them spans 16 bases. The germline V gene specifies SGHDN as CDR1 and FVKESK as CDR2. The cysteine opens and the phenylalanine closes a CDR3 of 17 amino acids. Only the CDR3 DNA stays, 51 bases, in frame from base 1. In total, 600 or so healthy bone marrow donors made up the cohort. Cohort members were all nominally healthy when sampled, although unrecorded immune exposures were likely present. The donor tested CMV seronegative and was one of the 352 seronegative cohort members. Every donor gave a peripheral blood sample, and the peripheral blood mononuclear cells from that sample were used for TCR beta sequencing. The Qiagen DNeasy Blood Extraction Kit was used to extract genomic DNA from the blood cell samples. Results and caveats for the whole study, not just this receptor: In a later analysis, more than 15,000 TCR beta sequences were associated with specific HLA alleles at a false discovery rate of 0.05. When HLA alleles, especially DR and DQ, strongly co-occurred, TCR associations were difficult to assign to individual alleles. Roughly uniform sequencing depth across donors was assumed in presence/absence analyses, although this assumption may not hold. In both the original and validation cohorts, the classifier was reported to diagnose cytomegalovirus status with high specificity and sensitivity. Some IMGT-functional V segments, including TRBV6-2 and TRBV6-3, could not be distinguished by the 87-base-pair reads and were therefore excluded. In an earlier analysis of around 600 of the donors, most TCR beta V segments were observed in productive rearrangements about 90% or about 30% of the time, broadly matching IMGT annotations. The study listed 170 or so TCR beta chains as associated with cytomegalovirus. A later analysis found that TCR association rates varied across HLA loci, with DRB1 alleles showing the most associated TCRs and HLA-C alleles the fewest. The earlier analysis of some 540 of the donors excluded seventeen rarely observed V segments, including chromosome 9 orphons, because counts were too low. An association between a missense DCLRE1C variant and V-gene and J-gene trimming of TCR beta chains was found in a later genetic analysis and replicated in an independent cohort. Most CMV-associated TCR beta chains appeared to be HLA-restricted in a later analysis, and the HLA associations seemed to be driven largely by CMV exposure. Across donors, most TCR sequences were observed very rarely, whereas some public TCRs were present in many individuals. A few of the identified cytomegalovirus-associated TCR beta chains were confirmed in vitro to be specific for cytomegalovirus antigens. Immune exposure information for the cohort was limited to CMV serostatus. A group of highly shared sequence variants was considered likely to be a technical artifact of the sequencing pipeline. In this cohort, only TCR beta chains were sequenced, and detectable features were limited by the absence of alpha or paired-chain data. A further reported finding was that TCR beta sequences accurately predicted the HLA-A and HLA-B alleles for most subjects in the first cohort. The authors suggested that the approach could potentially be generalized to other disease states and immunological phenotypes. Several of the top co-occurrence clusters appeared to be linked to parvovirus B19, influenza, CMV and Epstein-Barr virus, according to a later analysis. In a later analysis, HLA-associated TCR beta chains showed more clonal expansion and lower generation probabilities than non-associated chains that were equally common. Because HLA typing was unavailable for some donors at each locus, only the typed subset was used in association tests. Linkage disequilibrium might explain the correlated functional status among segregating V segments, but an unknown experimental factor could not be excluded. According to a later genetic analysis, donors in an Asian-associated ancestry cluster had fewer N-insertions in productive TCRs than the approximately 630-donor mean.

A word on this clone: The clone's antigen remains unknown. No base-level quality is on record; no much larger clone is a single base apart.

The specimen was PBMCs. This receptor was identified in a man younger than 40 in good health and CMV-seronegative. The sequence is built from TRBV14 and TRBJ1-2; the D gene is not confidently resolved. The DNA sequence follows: TGTGCCAGCAGCCAAGAAGTCGTCGTCTCCGGGAACTATGGCTACACCTTC. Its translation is CASSQEVVVSGNYGYTF.